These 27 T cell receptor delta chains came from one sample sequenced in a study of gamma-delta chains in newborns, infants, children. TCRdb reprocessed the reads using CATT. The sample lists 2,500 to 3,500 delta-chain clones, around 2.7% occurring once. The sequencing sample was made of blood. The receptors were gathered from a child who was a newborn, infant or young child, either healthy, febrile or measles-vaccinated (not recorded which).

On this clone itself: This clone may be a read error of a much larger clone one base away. The CDR3 region has the DNA TGTGCCCGTGACACCGTCTCCAAACTACTGGGGGATACAAGGCCCCTGATCTTT. Encoded protein: CARDTVSKLLGDTRPLIF. The genes are TRDV2 and TRDJ4; 12 bases map to TRDD3. The CDR3 extends over 18 amino acids. Germline V gene sequence: CDR1 GEAIGNYY, CDR2 EKD.

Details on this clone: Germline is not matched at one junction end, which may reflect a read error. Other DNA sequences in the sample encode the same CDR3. The CDR3 DNA is TGTGCTTGTGACGTACTGGGGGAGTCCGATAAACTCATCTTT. Residues: CACDVLGESDKLIF. V and J are TRDV2 and TRDJ1; 9 bases are a match to TRDD3. The CDR3 runs to 14 residues. In germline, CDR1 is GEAIGNYY, CDR2 EKD.

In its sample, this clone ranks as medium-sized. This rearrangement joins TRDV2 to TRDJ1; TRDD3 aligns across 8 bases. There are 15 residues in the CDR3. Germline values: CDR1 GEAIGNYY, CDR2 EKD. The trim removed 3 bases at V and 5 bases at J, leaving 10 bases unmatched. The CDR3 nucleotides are TGTGCCTGTGACCAGGTCGGGGATACCCGGGATAAACTCATCTTT. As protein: CACDQVGDTRDKLIF.

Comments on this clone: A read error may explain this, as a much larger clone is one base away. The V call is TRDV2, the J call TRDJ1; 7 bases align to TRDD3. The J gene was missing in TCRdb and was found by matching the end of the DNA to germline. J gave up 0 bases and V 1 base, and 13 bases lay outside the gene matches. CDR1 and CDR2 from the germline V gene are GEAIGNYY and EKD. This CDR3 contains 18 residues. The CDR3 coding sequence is TGTGCCTGTGACACGCTGGGGGGCGCAACTTCGAACACCGATAAACTCATCTTT. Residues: CACDTLGGATSNTDKLIF.

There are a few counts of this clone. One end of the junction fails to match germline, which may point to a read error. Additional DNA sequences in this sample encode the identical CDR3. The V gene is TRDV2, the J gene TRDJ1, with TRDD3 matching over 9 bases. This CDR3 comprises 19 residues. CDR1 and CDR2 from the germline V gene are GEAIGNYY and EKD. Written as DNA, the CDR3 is TGTGCCTGTGACGGTCTCTCCACTGGGGGACCCATGGACACAGATAAACTCATCTTT. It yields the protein CACDGLSTGGPMDTDKLIF.

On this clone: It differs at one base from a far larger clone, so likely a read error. CDR3 protein: CACDTDLISGGFRGTWDTRQMFF. CDR3 in DNA: TGTGCCTGTGACACCGACCTAATCTCTGGGGGATTCCGTGGCACCTGGGACACCCGACAGATGTTTTTC. The rearrangement links TRDV2 to TRDJ3, with 9 bases lining up with TRDD3. In germline, CDR1 is GEAIGNYY, CDR2 EKD. V dropped 0 bases and J dropped 2; count of bases not matched to a gene: 19. The CDR3 contains 23 residues.

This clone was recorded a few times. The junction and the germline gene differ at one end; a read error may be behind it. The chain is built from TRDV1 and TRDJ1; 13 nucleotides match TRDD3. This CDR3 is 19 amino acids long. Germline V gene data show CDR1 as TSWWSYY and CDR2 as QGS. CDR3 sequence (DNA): TGTGCTCTGGGGGAACTTTGGCTTCCTAAAGACTGGGGGATACGAAAACTCATCTTT. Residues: CALGELWLPKDWGIRKLIF.

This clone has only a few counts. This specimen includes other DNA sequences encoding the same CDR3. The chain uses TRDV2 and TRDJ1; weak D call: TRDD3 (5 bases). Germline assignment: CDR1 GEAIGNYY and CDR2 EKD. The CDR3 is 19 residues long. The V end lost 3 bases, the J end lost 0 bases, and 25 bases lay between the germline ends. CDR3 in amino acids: CACDRLGGDPIRNTDKLIF. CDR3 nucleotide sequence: TGTGCCTGTGACCGATTAGGTGGGGACCCCATTCGAAACACCGATAAACTCATCTTT.

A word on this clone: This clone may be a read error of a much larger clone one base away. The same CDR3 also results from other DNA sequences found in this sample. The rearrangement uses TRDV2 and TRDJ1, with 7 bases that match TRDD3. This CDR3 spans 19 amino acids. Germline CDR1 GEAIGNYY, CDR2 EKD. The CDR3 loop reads CACDTLGDIVRLDTDKLIF. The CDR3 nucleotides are TGCGCCTGTGACACACTAGGGGATATTGTCCGCTTGGACACCGATAAACTCATCTTT.

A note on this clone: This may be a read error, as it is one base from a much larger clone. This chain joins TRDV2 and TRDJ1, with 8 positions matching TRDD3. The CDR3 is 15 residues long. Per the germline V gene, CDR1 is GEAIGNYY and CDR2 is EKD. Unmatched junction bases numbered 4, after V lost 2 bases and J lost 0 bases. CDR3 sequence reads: CACDRLGGHTDKLIF. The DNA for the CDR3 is TGTGCCTGTGACAGACTGGGGGGCCACACCGATAAACTCATCTTT.

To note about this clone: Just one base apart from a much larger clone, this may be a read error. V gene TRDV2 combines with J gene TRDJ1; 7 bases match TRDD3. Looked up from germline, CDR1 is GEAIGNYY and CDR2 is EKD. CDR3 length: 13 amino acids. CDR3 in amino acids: CACDQLGDLKLTF. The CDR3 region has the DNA TGTGCCTGTGACCAATTGGGGGACTTGAAACTCACCTTT.

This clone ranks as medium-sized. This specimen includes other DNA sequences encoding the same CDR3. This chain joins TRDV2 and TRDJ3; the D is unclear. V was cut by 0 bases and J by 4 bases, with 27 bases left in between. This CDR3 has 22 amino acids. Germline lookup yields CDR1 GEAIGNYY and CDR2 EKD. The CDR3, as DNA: TGTGCCTGTGACACCGTAGGTGGGAACTTTGTGAGAGCGGGATGGGACACCCGACAGATGTTTTTC. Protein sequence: CACDTVGGNFVRAGWDTRQMFF.

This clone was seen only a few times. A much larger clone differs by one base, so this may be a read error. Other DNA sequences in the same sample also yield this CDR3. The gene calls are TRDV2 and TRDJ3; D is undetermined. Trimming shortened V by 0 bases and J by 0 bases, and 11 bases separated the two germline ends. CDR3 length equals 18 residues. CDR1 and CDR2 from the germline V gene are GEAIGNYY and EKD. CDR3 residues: CACDTAGLSSWDTRQMFF. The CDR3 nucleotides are TGTGCCTGTGACACCGCGGGGCTGAGCTCCTGGGACACCCGACAGATGTTTTTC.

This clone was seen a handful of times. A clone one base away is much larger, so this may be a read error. This chain's CDR3 is CACDTLEGSSGDTSNKLIF. As DNA, the CDR3 is TGTGCCTGTGACACCCTAGAAGGTTCCTCCGGGGATACATCCAATAAACTCATCTTT. V and J are TRDV2 and TRDJ1, with 8 bases lining up with TRDD3. This CDR3 region has 19 residues. The germline gives CDR1 GEAIGNYY, CDR2 EKD. Germline trimming cut 0 bases from V and 6 bases from J; bases unmatched to any gene: 20.

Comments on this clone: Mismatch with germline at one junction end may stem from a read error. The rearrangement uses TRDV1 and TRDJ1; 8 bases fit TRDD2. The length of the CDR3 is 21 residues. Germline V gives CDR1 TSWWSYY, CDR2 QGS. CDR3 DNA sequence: TGTGCTCCTGGGGTAACCTTCCTAAAAAGGGCGGGGGGGTTCGGCACCGATAAACTCATCTTT. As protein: CAPGVTFLKRAGGFGTDKLIF.

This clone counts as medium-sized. DNA for the CDR3: TGTGCCTGTGACACCGTTGCTACTGGGGGATCCTCTTACACCGATAAACTCATCTTT. Its translation is CACDTVATGGSSYTDKLIF. The chain joins TRDV2 to TRDJ1, with TRDD3 matching 10 bases. This CDR3 contains 19 residues. V was clipped by 0 bases and J by 0 bases; unmatched bases: 12. Germline CDR1 reads GEAIGNYY; CDR2 reads EKD.

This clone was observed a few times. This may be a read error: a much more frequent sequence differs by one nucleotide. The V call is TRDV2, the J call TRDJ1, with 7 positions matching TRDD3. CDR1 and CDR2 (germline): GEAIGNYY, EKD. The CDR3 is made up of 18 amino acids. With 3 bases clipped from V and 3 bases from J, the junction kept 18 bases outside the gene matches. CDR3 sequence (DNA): TGTGCCTGTGACGCCCTGGGGGCTAACGGTCGAAACGCCGATAAACTCATCTTT. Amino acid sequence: CACDALGANGRNADKLIF.

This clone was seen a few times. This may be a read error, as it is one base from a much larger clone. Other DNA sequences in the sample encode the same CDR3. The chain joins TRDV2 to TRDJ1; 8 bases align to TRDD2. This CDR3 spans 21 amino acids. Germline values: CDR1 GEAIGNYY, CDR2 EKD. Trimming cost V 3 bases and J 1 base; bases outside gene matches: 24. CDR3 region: CACDPLPTDEPGTGPTDKLIF. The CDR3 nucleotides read TGTGCCTGTGACCCTCTTCCTACAGATGAGCCCGGGACTGGCCCCACCGATAAACTCATCTTT.

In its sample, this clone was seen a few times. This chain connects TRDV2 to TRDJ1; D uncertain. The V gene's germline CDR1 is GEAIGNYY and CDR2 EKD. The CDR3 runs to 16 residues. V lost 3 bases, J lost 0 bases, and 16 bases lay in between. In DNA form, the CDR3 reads TGTGCCTGTGACGTACTTTCCCCGTCGTACACCGATAAACTCATCTTT. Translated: CACDVLSPSYTDKLIF.

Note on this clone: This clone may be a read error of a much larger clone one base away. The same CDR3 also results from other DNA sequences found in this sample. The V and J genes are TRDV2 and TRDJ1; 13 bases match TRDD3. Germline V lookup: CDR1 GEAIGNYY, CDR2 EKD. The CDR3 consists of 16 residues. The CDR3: CACDRLGDTYTDKLIF. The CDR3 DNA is TGTGCCTGTGACCGACTGGGGGATACGTACACTGATAAACTCATCTTT.

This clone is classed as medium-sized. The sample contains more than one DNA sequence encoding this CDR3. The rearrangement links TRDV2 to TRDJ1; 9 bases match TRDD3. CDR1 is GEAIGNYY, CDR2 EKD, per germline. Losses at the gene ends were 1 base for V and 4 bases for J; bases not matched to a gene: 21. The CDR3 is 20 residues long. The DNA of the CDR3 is TGTGCCTGTGACACAATTCCTAACTGGGGGACCGCGAGGCTGGTCGATAAACTCATCTTT. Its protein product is CACDTIPNWGTARLVDKLIF.

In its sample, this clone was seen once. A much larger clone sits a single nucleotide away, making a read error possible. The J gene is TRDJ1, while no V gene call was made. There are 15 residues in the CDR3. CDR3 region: CACDTLSKTSVKLIF. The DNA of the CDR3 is TGTGCCTGTGACACTCTCTCTAAAACGTCCGTTAAACTCATCTTT.

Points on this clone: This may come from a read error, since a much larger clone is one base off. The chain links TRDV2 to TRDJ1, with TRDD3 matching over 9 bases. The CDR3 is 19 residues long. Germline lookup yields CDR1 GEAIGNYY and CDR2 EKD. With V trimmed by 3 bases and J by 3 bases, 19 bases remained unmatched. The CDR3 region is CACDPVQSGGYPRSDKLIF. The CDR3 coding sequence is TGTGCCTGTGACCCCGTACAGTCAGGGGGATACCCGAGATCCGATAAACTCATCTTT.

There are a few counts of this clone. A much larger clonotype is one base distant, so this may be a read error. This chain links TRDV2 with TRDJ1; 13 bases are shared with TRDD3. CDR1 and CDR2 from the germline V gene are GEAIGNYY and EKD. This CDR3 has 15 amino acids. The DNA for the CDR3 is TGTGCCTGTGACAGACTGGGGGATACGTCCGATAGACTCATCTTT. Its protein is CACDRLGDTSDRLIF.

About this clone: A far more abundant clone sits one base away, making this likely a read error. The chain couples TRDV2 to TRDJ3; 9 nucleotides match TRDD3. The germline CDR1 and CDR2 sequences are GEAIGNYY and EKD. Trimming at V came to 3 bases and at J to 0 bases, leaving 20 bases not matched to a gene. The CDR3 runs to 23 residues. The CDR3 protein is CACDADLISGGFRGSWDTRQMFF. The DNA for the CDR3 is TGTGCCTGTGACGCCGACCTAATCTCTGGGGGATTCCGTGGCTCCTGGGACACCCGACAGATGTTTTTC.

The CDR3 here is CACDALRGGSERGPIQVDKLIF. The CDR3 DNA is TGTGCCTGTGACGCTCTGAGAGGGGGATCCGAACGAGGGCCTATACAAGTCGATAAACTCATCTTT. V usage is TRDV2 and J usage is TRDJ1; 7 bases map to TRDD3. No J gene is reported in TCRdb; it was inferred here by comparing the DNA with germline. CDR1 is GEAIGNYY and CDR2 is EKD in the germline V gene. The CDR3 sequence is 22 residues long. V trimming: 3 bases; J trimming: 4 bases; junction bases outside the gene matches: 31.

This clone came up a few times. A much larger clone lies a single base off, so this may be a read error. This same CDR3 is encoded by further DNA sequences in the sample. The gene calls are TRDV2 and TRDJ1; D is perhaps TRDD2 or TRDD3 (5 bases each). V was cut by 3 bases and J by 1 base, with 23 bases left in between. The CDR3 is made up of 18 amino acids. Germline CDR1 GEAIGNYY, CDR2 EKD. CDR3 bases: TGTGCCTGTGACCCCCTACCTATGGGGACCCGCGGCACCGATAAACTCATCTTT. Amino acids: CACDPLPMGTRGTDKLIF.